This T cell receptor (beta chain) was documented in a study of blood T cells in healthy people across ages. Each donor was a healthy Caucasian individual from Russia, aged roughly 6 to 90. A second PCR, run for about 6 to 11 cycles, used a sample-barcoded 5' primer plus a J-beta primer mix. MiXCR, run by TCRdb on the 5' RACE reads, gives a single entry per CDR3 protein. The data show about 1 million distinct CDR3 sequences, 45% seen once. The sequencing sample was made of blood. The TCR comes from a woman aged 60-75 years in good health.

CDR3 bases: TGCAGTGCTGTAAGCTCTCGGGCCAACGAGCAGTACTTC. It encodes CSAVSSRANEQYF. V is TRBV20-1 and J is TRBJ2-5; D is undetermined. Matching the DNA end better, TRBJ2-7 makes the J call doubtful. The CDR3 is 13 amino acids. CDR1 is DFQATT, CDR2 SNEGSKA, per germline (reference sequence).